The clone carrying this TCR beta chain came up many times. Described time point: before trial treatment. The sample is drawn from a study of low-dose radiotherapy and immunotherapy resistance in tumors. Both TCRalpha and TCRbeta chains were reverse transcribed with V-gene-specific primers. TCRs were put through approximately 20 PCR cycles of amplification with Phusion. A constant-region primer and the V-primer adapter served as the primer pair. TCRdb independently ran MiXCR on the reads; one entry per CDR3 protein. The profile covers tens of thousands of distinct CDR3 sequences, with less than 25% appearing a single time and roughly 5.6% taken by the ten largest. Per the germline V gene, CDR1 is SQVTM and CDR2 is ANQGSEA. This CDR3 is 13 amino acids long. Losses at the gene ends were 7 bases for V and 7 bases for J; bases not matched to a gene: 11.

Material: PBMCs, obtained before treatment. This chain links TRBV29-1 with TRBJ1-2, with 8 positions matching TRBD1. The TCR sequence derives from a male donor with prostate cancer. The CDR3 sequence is CSAPTNRGAGYTF. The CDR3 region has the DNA TGCAGCGCCCCAACCAACAGGGGGGCTGGCTACACCTTC.